Each of the 10 T cell receptor beta chains below was sequenced from the same sample in a study of Graves' ophthalmopathy and Graves' hyperthyroidism (dated by TCRdb to 2017 to 2018). The sequencer listed for this sample is Illumina HiSeq 2000. TCR beta CDR3 regions were amplified from RNA transcripts for repertoire sequencing. The first round of RT-PCR was done with HTBI primers and the Qiagen OneStep RT-PCR kit, and was followed by a second round of multiplex PCR, then size selection and purification. The public reads were quality trimmed at Q25 with fastp and then assembled into clones with MiXCR by TCRdb, keeping productive beta chains. Identical CDR3 protein sequences are pooled into one entry, listed with their most common genes and DNA. Counted in this sample were a few hundred thousand distinct CDR3 sequences; less than 45% of them appeared once. About 4% of the sample comes from the top ten.

The sample comprised peripheral blood or thyroid tissue (not recorded which). The receptor source for this set is an adult man with Graves' hyperthyroidism.

A word on this clonotype: The junction departs from the called germline gene at one end, perhaps through a read error. The rearrangement links TRBV7-9 to TRBJ2-5, with D perhaps TRBD2 (5 bases). CDR1 and CDR2 from the germline V gene are SEHNR and FQNEAQ (reference sequence). The CDR3 runs 14 residues. CDR3 bases: TGTACCAGCAGCCAGTATAGCGCGACGGAGACCCAGTACTTC. It yields the protein CTSSQYSATETQYF.

Worth noting for this clonotype: Being one base from a much bigger clone, this may be a read error. The chain uses TRBV7-2 and TRBJ2-7; D possibly corresponds to TRBD1 (5 bases). The CDR3 sequence is 12 residues long. Germline lookup yields CDR1 SGHTA and CDR2 FQGNSA. The CDR3 reads CASSQHRYEQCF. For the CDR3, the DNA is TGTGCCAGCAGTCAACACAGGTACGAGCAGTGCTTC.

J is TRBJ1-1 and V is TRBV6-5; D is undetermined. V gave up 3 bases and J gave up 3 bases, with 8 bases separating them. The CDR3 covers 13 residues. Germline V CDR1 and CDR2: MNHEY, SVGAGI. The CDR3 nucleotides are TGTGCCAGCAGTTATCAGGATTACACTGAAGCTTTCTTT. Residues: CASSYQDYTEAFF.

The table lists this clonotype with a few counts. This chain joins TRBV27 and TRBJ1-2; 7 bases match TRBD1. The germline V gene has CDR1 MNHEY and CDR2 SMNVEV (reference sequence). The CDR3 is 15 amino acids. V lost 3 bases and J lost 4; bases outside the gene matches: 8. The CDR3 loop reads CASSFAGTDSYGYTF. The CDR3 nucleotides read TGTGCCAGCAGTTTTGCCGGGACAGACAGCTATGGCTACACCTTC.

The chain links TRBV7-9 to TRBJ2-7; 9 bases line up with TRBD2. Trimming removed 4 bases from V and 7 bases from J; junction bases left unmatched: 14. Germline values: CDR1 SEHNR, CDR2 FQNEAQ (reference sequence). The CDR3 runs 16 residues. The CDR3 region is CASSSNSAGGPGEQYF. CDR3 DNA sequence: TGTGCCAGCAGCTCAAACTCGGCGGGGGGGCCAGGAGAGCAGTACTTC.

The chain uses TRBV5-4 and TRBJ2-5, with D perhaps given as TRBD1 or TRBD2 (5 bases each). CDR3 length equals 15 residues. Trimming cost V 4 bases and J 8 bases, with 21 bases left between them. Germline assignment: CDR1 SGHNT and CDR2 YYREEE (reference sequence). CDR3 amino acids: CASSLPGTDSGTQYF. CDR3 coding DNA: TGTGCCAGCAGCCTCCCAGGGACGGATTCGGGAACCCAGTACTTC.

The chain recombines TRBV12-3 or TRBV12-4 with TRBJ2-2; no clear D. V shed 2 bases and J shed 7 bases, with 8 bases lying between them. The CDR3 covers 13 residues. The CDR3: CASSLRAIGELFF. CDR3 sequence (DNA): TGTGCCAGCAGTTTACGAGCCATCGGGGAGCTGTTTTTT.

This clonotype was counted a few times. The chain links TRBV20-1 to TRBJ2-2; TRBD2 aligns across 13 bases. J gave up 4 bases and V 5 bases, and 4 bases lay outside the gene matches. CDR1 is DFQATT and CDR2 is SNEGSKA in the germline V gene (reference sequence). The CDR3 totals 15 residues. The CDR3 DNA is TGCAGTGCTGGGGGGACTAGCGGGGTCACCGGGGAGCTGTTTTTT. Its translation: CSAGGTSGVTGELFF.

The chain carries TRBV7-2 and TRBJ2-7; 10 bases are shared with TRBD2. From germline, CDR1 is SGHTA and CDR2 FQGNSA. V lost 5 bases and J lost 4; bases outside the gene matches: 11. CDR3 length equals 16 residues. The CDR3 DNA reads TGTGCCAGCAGCCAAGGGCTAGCGGGAGTCGGGTACGAGCAGTACTTC. Translated: CASSQGLAGVGYEQYF.

V usage is TRBV30 and J usage is TRBJ1-3; D is unclear. Per the germline V gene, CDR1 is GTSNPN and CDR2 is SVGIG (reference sequence). V lost 2 bases and J lost 0, with 11 bases in between. The CDR3 is 15 residues long. DNA of the CDR3: TGTGCCTGGAGTAAGGATTTCAGCTCTGGAAACACCATATATTTT. Its protein is CAWSKDFSSGNTIYF.